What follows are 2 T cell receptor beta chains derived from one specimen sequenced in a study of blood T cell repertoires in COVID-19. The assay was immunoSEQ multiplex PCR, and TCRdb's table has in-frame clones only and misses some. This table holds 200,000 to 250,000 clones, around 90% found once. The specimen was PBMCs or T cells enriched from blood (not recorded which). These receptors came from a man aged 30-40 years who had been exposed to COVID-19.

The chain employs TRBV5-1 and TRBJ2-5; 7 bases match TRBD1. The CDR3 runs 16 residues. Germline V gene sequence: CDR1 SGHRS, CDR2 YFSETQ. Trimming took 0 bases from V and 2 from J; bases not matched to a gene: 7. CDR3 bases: TGCGCCAGCAGCTTGGCTCCCCGGGACAGACAAGAGACCCAGTACTTC. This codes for CASSLAPRDRQETQYF. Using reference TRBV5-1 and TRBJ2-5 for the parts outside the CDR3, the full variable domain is KAGVTQTPRYLIKTRGQQVTLSCSPISGHRSVSWYQQTPGQGLQFLFEYFSETQRNKGNFPGRFSGRQFSNSRSEMNVSTLELGDSALYLCASSLAPRDRQETQYFGPGTRLLVL.

CDR3 in DNA: TGTGCCAGCAGCCAGGGGAGGGGAACTGGAAACACCATATATTTT. It translates to CASSQGRGTGNTIYF. The J gene is TRBJ1-3, the V gene TRBV4-2, with D maybe TRBD1 (5 bases). V was trimmed by 3 bases and J by 2 bases, leaving 11 bases between them. There are 15 residues in the CDR3. Germline V gene data show CDR1 as LGHNA and CDR2 as YNFKEQ.